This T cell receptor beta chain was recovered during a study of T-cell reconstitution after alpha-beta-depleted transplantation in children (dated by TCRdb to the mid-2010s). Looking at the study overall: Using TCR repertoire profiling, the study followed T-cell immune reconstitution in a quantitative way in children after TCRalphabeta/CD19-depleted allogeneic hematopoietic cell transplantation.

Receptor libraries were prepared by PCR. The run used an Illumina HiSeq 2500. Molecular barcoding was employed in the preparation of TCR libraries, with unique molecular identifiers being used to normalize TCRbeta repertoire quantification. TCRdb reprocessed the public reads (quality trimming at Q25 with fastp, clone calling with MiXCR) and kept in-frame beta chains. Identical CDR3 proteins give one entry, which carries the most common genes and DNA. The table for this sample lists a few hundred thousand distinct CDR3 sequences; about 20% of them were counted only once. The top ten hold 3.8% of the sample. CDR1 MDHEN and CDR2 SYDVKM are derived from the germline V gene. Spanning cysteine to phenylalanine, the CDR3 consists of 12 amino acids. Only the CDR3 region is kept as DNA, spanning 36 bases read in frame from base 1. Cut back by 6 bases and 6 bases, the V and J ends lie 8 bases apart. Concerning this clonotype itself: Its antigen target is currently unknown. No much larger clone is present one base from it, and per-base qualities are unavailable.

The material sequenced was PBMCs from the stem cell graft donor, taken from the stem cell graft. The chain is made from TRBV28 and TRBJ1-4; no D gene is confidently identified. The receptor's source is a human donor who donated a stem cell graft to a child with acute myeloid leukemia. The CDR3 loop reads CASRVNDEKLFF. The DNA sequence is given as TGTGCCAGCAGGGTTAACGATGAAAAACTGTTTTTT.